Below are 26 T cell receptor beta chains sequenced from a single sample in a study of OX40 agonist ivuxolimab in advanced cancers. TCRdb's table, derived via immunoSEQ multiplex PCR, lists solely in-frame clones and lacks some. The sample lists about 78,000 clones, 80% to 85% occurring once. The specimen was CD4+ or CD8+ T cells sorted from blood, collected in a trial of the OX40 agonist ivuxolimab. These receptors were taken from an adult with an advanced solid tumor such as melanoma, head and neck, liver or kidney cancer.

This clone was recorded only once. The V gene is TRBV5-6, the J gene TRBJ1-1; D perhaps matches TRBD1 (5 bases). Trimming shortened V by 1 base and J by 1 base, and 14 bases separated the two germline ends. CDR3 length: 16 residues. From germline, CDR1 is SGHDT and CDR2 YYEEEE. The CDR3 loop is CASSLLRGRRNTEAFF. The CDR3 DNA sequence: TGTGCCAGCAGCTTGTTGAGGGGACGACGGAACACTGAAGCTTTCTTT.

The CDR3 nucleotides read TGTGCCAGTAGTCAACAAGCAACTAATGAAAAACTGTTTTTT. This translates into CASSQQATNEKLFF. The chain has TRBV19 and TRBJ1-4; no clear D gene. This CDR3 region has 14 residues. V lost 5 bases to trimming and J lost 0 bases, with 7 bases between them. CDR1 is LNHDA, CDR2 SQIVND, per germline (reference sequence).

This clone showed up just a few times. One end of the junction varies from germline; a read error may be responsible. This CDR3 reads CAWGVGGEQFF. CDR3 DNA sequence: TGTGCCTGGGGTGTTGGGGGTGAGCAGTTCTTC. The chain combines TRBV30 with TRBJ2-1; either TRBD1 or TRBD2 may supply D (5 bases each). Germline V CDR1 and CDR2: GTSNPN, SVGIG (reference sequence). CDR3 length: 11 residues.

This clone appeared a single time. The rearrangement links TRBV18 to TRBJ2-1; no clear D. This CDR3 region has 17 residues. In germline, CDR1 is KGHSH, CDR2 LQKENI. Trimming removed 4 bases from V and 2 bases from J, with 18 bases in between. CDR3: CASSLKPLSQTYNEQFF. The CDR3 region has the DNA TGTGCCAGCTCACTAAAACCCTTAAGCCAGACCTACAATGAGCAGTTCTTC.

V usage is TRBV6-1 and J usage is TRBJ2-7; TRBD1 aligns across 9 bases. This CDR3 contains 13 residues. Germline V lookup: CDR1 MNHNS, CDR2 SASEGT. J lost 4 bases, V lost 5 bases, and 3 bases had no gene match. The CDR3 DNA reads as TGTGCCAGCAGTTTACAGGGGGCATACGAGCAGTACTTC. It encodes CASSLQGAYEQYF.

The V and J genes are TRBV18 and TRBJ1-6, with a possible D match to TRBD1 (5 bases). Germline lookup yields CDR1 KGHSH and CDR2 LQKENI. The CDR3 totals 16 residues. V was clipped by 0 bases and J by 9 bases, with 15 bases between them. The DNA of the CDR3 is TGTGCCAGCTCACCACCGGCAAACTCCGGGGGTTCACCCCTCCACTTT. Protein sequence: CASSPPANSGGSPLHF.

This chain joins TRBV7-7 and TRBJ2-5; 7 bases fit TRBD1. Germline CDR1 reads SSHAT; CDR2 reads FNYEAQ (reference sequence). The CDR3 is made up of 14 amino acids. With 6 bases clipped from V and 3 bases from J, the junction kept 7 bases outside the gene matches. This chain's CDR3 is CASSKQGIEETQYF. The CDR3 DNA reads TGTGCCAGCAGTAAACAGGGGATTGAAGAGACCCAGTACTTC. Full variable domain (missing parts from reference TRBV7-7 and TRBJ2-5): GAGVSQSPRYKVTKRGQDVTLRCDPISSHATLYWYQQALGQGPEFLTYFNYEAQPDKSGLPSDRFSAERPEGSISTLTIQRTEQRDSAMYRCASSKQGIEETQYFGPGTRLLVL.

This clone was recorded once. The chain has TRBV6-1 and TRBJ1-1; D remains unclear. CDR1 and CDR2 (germline): MNHNS, SASEGT. This CDR3 has 13 amino acids. Trimming shortened V by 2 bases and J by 2 bases, and 6 bases separated the two germline ends. The CDR3 spells CASSELRNTEAFF. Here the CDR3 DNA reads TGTGCCAGCAGTGAACTTCGAAACACTGAAGCTTTCTTT.

V gene TRBV15 combines with J gene TRBJ2-7, with a weak D call TRBD2 (6 bases). The germline gives CDR1 LNHNV, CDR2 YYDKDF (reference sequence). V dropped 0 bases and J dropped 3 bases, with 12 bases sitting between them. CDR3 length: 15 residues. The CDR3 sequence: CATSRDNGGNYEQYF. The DNA of the CDR3 is TGTGCCACCAGCAGAGATAATGGGGGGAACTACGAGCAGTACTTC. The whole variable domain, remainder taken from reference TRBV15 and TRBJ2-7, is DAMVIQNPRYQVTQFGKPVTLSCSQTLNHNVMYWYQQKSSQAPKLLFHYYDKDFNNEADTPDNFQSRRPNTSFCFLDIRSPGLGDTAMYLCATSRDNGGNYEQYFGPGTRLTVT.

The J gene is TRBJ1-6, the V gene TRBV5-5, with D possibly being TRBD1 (5 bases). The CDR3 spans 16 residues. V lost 0 bases to trimming and J lost 6 bases, with 13 bases between them. Germline assignment: CDR1 SGHKS and CDR2 YYEKEE (reference sequence). The CDR3 protein is CASSLGPGVGNSPLHF. The CDR3 bases are TGTGCCAGCAGCTTGGGACCGGGGGTTGGTAATTCACCCCTCCACTTT. The full variable domain, its missing parts supplied by reference TRBV5-5 and TRBJ1-6, is DAGVTQSPTHLIKTRGQQVTLRCSPISGHKSVSWYQQVLGQGPQFIFQYYEKEERGRGNFPDRFSARQFPNYSSELNVNALLLGDSALYLCASSLGPGVGNSPLHFGNGTRLTVT.

The V call is TRBV28, the J call TRBJ2-7, with D possibly matching TRBD2 (6 bases). The V gene's germline CDR1 is MDHEN and CDR2 SYDVKM. The CDR3 is 15 residues long. V dropped 4 bases and J dropped 0 bases, with 13 bases sitting between them. The CDR3 DNA follows: TGTGCCAGCAGTTCGGGTGGGGGAGGCTCCTACGAGCAGTACTTC. It codes for CASSSGGGGSYEQYF. The full variable domain, completed using reference TRBV28 and TRBJ2-7, is DVKVTQSSRYLVKRTGEKVFLECVQDMDHENMFWYRQDPGLGLRLIYFSYDVKMKEKGDIPEGYSVSREKKERFSLILESASTNQTSMYLCASSSGGGGSYEQYFGPGTRLTVT.

The J gene is TRBJ2-2, the V gene TRBV14; tentatively, D is TRBD2 (7 bases). In germline, CDR1 is SGHDN, CDR2 FVKESK. The CDR3 is 16 amino acids. V was shortened by 3 bases and J by 2 bases, with 13 bases between the two germline ends. CDR3 bases: TGTGCCAGCAGCCAGTTGGGGGGGCGCAACACCGGGGAGCTGTTTTTT. Encoded protein: CASSQLGGRNTGELFF.

The chain carries TRBV9 and TRBJ2-1; no clear D gene. Trimming removed 4 bases from V and 0 bases from J, with 11 bases in between. Germline V CDR1 and CDR2: SGDLS, YYNGEE. The CDR3 has 15 residues. CDR3 residues: CASSLQDHSYNEQFF. The CDR3 DNA follows: TGTGCCAGCAGCCTCCAGGACCACTCCTACAATGAGCAGTTCTTC.

The chain links TRBV30 to TRBJ2-2; D remains unclear. This CDR3 is built from 11 residues. The germline CDR1 and CDR2 sequences are GTSNPN and SVGIG (reference sequence). V was clipped by 1 base and J by 6 bases, with 3 bases between them. Written as DNA, the CDR3 is TGTGCCTGGAGTGAATCCGGGGAGCTGTTTTTT. Translation: CAWSESGELFF.

The chain recombines TRBV10-3 with TRBJ1-2; TRBD1 matches at 7 bases. J gave up 8 bases and V 7 bases, and 10 bases lay outside the gene matches. Germline CDR1 is ENHRY and CDR2 is SYGVKD. CDR3 length: 13 residues. CDR3 coding DNA: TGTGCCATCACCCTACAGGGGACTGGGGGCTACACCTTC. Translating gives CAITLQGTGGYTF.

The table lists this clone with a few counts. In DNA, the CDR3 is TGTGCCAGCAGCAAAAGGGACAGCTCCTACGAGCAGTACTTC. Translation gives CASSKRDSSYEQYF. J is TRBJ2-7 and V is TRBV6-6; 7 bases match TRBD1. Germline V gene sequence: CDR1 MNHNY, CDR2 SVGAGI (reference sequence). The CDR3 contains 14 residues. V trimming: 6 bases; J trimming: 0 bases; junction bases outside the gene matches: 5.

The chain links TRBV7-3 to TRBJ2-1, with D possibly being TRBD2 (7 bases). Germline V lookup: CDR1 SGHTA, CDR2 FQGTGA. V was pared by 2 bases and J by 1 base, with 9 bases between. This CDR3 region has 15 residues. The CDR3 protein is CASSLGGASYNEQFF. CDR3 DNA: TGTGCCAGCAGCTTAGGGGGGGCATCCTACAATGAGCAGTTCTTC.

The chain combines TRBV9 with TRBJ1-4, with D possibly being TRBD1 (6 bases). CDR3 length: 14 residues. Trimming cost V 4 bases and J 7 bases, with 14 bases left between them. In germline, CDR1 is SGDLS, CDR2 YYNGEE. CDR3 nucleotides: TGTGCCAGCAGCATACCGGGGGCGGGTGAAAAACTGTTTTTT. Residues: CASSIPGAGEKLFF.

The chain recombines TRBV7-3 with TRBJ1-4, with TRBD1 matching over 8 bases. Unmatched junction bases numbered 16, after V lost 5 bases and J lost 8 bases. The germline V gene has CDR1 SGHTA and CDR2 FQGTGA. There are 17 residues in the CDR3. Here the CDR3 DNA reads TGTGCCAGCAGCGAACCCAGACAGGGGACGATTCGAGAAAAACTGTTTTTT. It translates to CASSEPRQGTIREKLFF.

The chain carries TRBV9 and TRBJ2-3, with D perhaps TRBD1 (5 bases). V was shortened by 3 bases and J by 3 bases, with 8 bases between the two germline ends. The CDR3 runs 13 residues. The germline gives CDR1 SGDLS, CDR2 YYNGEE. The CDR3 DNA is TGTGCCAGCAGCGCCCAGGGTACAGATACGCAGTATTTT. Residues: CASSAQGTDTQYF.

This clone was seen just once. The genes are TRBV6-5 and TRBJ1-6; D call uncertain. V lost 8 bases and J 0 bases, leaving 8 bases between the germline ends. This CDR3 has 14 residues. Per germline, CDR1 MNHEY and CDR2 SVGAGI. The CDR3 DNA sequence: TGTGCCAGCGGGCGGAGCTCCTATAATTCACCCCTCCACTTT. Encoded protein: CASGRSSYNSPLHF.

The chain employs TRBV6-5 and TRBJ1-6; tentatively, D is TRBD1 (5 bases). The CDR3 totals 16 residues. Per germline, CDR1 MNHEY and CDR2 SVGAGI. V gave up 2 bases and J gave up 10 bases, with 18 bases separating them. CDR3 DNA: TGTGCCAGCAGTTACGGTCGTGGGGGGAGGAACTCACCCCTCCACTTT. Its translation: CASSYGRGGRNSPLHF.

This rearrangement joins TRBV11-2 to TRBJ1-3, with a possible D match to TRBD1 (5 bases). Germline loops: CDR1 SGHAT, CDR2 FQNNGV. The CDR3 runs to 15 residues. Between the trimmed V and J ends, which lost 5 bases and 3 bases, there was a span of 14 bases. CDR3 sequence reads: CASSHYLGHGNTIYF. As DNA, the CDR3 is TGTGCCAGCAGCCACTACCTAGGACATGGAAACACCATATATTTT.

This rearrangement joins TRBV30 to TRBJ2-1; D not certain. V gave up 7 bases and J gave up 6 bases, with 16 bases separating them. The CDR3 consists of 13 residues. Looked up from germline, CDR1 is GTSNPN and CDR2 is SVGIG (reference sequence). CDR3 loop: CASEREYRNEQFF. The DNA for the CDR3 is TGTGCCTCCGAAAGAGAATATCGCAATGAGCAGTTCTTC.

The V gene is TRBV28, the J gene TRBJ2-7; D is unresolved. V lost 6 bases, J lost 3 bases, and 9 bases lay in between. The CDR3 runs to 12 residues. Germline V gene lookup returns CDR1 MDHEN and CDR2 SYDVKM. CDR3 region: CASRDQFYEQYF. The DNA for the CDR3 is TGTGCCAGCAGAGACCAATTCTACGAGCAGTACTTC. Filled out from reference TRBV28 and TRBJ2-7, the complete variable domain reads DVKVTQSSRYLVKRTGEKVFLECVQDMDHENMFWYRQDPGLGLRLIYFSYDVKMKEKGDIPEGYSVSREKKERFSLILESASTNQTSMYLCASRDQFYEQYFGPGTRLTVT.

CDR3 DNA sequence: TGTGCCACCAGCGCCCGCGGGAGGAGCTCCTACGAGCAGTACTTC. Translated: CATSARGRSSYEQYF. This chain joins TRBV15 and TRBJ2-7; TRBD2 matches at 8 bases. This CDR3 is built from 15 residues. With V trimmed by 5 bases and J by 0 bases, 6 bases remained unmatched. In germline, CDR1 is LNHNV, CDR2 YYDKDF (reference sequence).